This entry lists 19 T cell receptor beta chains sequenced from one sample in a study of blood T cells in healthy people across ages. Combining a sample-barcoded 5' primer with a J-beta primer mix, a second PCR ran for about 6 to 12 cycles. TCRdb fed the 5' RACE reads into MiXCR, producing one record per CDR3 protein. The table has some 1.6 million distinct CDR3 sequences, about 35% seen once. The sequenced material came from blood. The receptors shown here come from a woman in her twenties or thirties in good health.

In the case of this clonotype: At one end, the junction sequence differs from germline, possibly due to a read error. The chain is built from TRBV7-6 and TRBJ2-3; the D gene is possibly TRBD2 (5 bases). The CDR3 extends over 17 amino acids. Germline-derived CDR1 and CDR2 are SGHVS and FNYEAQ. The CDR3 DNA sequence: TGTGCCGGCAGCTTGGCTAAGCGGTCATCATTCACAGATACGCAGTATTTT. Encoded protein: CAGSLAKRSSFTDTQYF.

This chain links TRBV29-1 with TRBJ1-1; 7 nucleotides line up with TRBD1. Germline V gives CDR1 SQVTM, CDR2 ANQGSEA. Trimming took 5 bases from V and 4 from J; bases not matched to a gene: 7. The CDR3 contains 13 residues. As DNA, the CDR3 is TGCAGCGTTCGAAAGACAGGGACCACTGAAGCTTTCTTT. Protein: CSVRKTGTTEAFF.

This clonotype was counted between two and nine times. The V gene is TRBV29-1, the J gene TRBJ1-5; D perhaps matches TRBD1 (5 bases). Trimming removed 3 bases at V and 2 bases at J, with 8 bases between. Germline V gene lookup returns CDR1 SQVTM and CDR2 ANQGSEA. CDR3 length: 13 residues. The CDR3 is CSVEGDGNQPQHF. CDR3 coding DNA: TGCAGCGTTGAGGGGGATGGCAATCAGCCCCAGCATTTT.

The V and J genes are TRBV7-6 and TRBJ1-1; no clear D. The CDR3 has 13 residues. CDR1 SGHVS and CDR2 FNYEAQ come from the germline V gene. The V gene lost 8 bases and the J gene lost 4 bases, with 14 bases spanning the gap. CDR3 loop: CASGLNLGTEAFF. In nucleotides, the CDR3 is TGTGCCAGCGGTTTAAACCTGGGCACTGAAGCTTTCTTT.

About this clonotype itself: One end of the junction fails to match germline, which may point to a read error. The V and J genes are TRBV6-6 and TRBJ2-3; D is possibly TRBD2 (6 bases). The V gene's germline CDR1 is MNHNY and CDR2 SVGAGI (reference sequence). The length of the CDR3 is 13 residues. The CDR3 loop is CVSSRGITDTQYF. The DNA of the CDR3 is TGTGTCAGCAGTCGCGGGATCACAGATACGCAGTATTTT.

CDR3 coding DNA: TGTGCCAGCAGTTTAATTAGCCAGGGGGCGGATGAGCAGTTCTTC. Its protein product is CASSLISQGADEQFF. The rearrangement uses TRBV12-3 or TRBV12-4 and TRBJ2-1; 8 bases fit TRBD1. The trim removed 2 bases at V and 8 bases at J, leaving 8 bases unmatched. The CDR3 has 15 residues.

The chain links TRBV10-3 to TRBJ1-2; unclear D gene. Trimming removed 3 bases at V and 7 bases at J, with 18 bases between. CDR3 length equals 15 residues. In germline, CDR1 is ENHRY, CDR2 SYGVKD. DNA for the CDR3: TGTGCCATCAGTGATCACGGCCCCGGTCGAGGTGGCTACACCTTC. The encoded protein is CAISDHGPGRGGYTF.

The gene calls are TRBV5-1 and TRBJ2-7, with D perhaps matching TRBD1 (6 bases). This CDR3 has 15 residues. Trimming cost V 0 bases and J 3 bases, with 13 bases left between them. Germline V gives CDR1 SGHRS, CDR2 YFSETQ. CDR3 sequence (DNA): TGCGCCAGCAGCTTGGAACAGGGAAAGGTCTACGAGCAGTACTTC. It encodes CASSLEQGKVYEQYF.

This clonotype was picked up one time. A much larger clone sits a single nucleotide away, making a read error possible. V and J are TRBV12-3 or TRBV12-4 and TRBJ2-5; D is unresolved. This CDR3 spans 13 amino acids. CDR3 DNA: TGTGCCAGCAGTTTCATAAGGCAAGGGACCCAGTACTTC. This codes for CASSFIRQGTQYF.

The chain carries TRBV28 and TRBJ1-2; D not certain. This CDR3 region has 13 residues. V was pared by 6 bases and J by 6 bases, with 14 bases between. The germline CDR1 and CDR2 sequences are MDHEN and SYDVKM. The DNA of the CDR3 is TGTGCCAGCAGCAGACACCGATTAGATGGCTACACCTTC. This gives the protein CASSRHRLDGYTF.

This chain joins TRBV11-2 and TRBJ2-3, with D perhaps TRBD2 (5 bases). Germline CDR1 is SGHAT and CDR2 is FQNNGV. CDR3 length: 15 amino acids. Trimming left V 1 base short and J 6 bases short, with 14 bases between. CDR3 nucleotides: TGTGCCAGCAGCTTAGTCCGCCGACGGAGGGATACGCAGTATTTT. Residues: CASSLVRRRRDTQYF.

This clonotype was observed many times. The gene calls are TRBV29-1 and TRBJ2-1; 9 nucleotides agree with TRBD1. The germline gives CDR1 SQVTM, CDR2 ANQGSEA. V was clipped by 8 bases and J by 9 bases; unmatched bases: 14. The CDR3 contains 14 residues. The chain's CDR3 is CSTSGQGKAIEQFF. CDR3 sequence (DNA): TGCAGCACCAGCGGACAGGGGAAGGCAATTGAGCAGTTCTTC.

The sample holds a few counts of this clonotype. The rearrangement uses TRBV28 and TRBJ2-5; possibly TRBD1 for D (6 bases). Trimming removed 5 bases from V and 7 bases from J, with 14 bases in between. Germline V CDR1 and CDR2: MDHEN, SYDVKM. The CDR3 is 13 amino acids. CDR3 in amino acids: CASSTRGFGTQYF. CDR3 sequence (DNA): TGTGCCAGCAGTACCAGGGGTTTCGGGACCCAGTACTTC.

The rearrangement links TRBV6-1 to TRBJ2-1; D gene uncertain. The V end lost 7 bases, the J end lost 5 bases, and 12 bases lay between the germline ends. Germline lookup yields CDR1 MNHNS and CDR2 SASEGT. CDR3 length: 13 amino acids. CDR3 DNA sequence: TGTGCCAGCAAGCGTTCCGAGAACAATGAGCAGTTCTTC. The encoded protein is CASKRSENNEQFF.

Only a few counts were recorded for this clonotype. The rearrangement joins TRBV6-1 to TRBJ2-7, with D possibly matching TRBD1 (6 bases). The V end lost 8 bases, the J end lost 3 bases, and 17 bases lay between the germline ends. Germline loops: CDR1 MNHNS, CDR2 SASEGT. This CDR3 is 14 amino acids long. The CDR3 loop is CASHPDRSYYEQYF. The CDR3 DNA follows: TGTGCCAGCCACCCCGACAGGAGCTACTACGAGCAGTACTTC.

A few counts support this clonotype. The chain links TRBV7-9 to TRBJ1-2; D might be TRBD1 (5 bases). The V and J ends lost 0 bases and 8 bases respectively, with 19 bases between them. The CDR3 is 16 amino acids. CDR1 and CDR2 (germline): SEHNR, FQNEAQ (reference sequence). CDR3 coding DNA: TGTGCCAGCAGCTTAGCAACCTCTGCAGGGATCGGCGGCTACACCTTC. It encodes CASSLATSAGIGGYTF.

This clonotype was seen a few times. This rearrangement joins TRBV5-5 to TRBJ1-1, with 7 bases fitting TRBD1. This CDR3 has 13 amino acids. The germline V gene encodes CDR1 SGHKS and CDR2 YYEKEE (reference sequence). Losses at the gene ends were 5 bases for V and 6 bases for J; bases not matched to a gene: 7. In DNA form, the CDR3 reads TGTGCCAGCAGTTCCCGGGACAGATCTGAAGCTTTCTTT. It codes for CASSSRDRSEAFF. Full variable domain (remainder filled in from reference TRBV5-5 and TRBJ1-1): DAGVTQSPTHLIKTRGQQVTLRCSPISGHKSVSWYQQVLGQGPQFIFQYYEKEERGRGNFPDRFSARQFPNYSSELNVNALLLGDSALYLCASSSRDRSEAFFGQGTRLTVV.

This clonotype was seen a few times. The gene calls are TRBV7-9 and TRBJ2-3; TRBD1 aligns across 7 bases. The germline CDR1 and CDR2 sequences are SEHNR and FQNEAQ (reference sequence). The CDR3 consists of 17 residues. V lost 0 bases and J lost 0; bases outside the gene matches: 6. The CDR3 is CASSLAGDSTSTDTQYF. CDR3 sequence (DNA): TGTGCCAGCAGCTTAGCGGGGGACAGCACTAGCACAGATACGCAGTATTTT. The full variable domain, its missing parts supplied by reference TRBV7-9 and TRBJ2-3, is DTGVSQNPRHKITKRGQNVTFRCDPISEHNRLYWYRQTLGQGPEFLTYFQNEAQLEKSRLLSDRFSAERPKGSFSTLEIQRTEQGDSAMYLCASSLAGDSTSTDTQYFGPGTRLTVL.

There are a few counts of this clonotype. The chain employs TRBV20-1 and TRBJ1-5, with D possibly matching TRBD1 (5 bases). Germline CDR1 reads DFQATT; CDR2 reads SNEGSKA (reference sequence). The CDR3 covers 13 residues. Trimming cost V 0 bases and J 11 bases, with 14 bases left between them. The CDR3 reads CSAREGHSPAQHF. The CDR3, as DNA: TGCAGTGCTAGAGAAGGACATTCCCCAGCCCAGCATTTT.